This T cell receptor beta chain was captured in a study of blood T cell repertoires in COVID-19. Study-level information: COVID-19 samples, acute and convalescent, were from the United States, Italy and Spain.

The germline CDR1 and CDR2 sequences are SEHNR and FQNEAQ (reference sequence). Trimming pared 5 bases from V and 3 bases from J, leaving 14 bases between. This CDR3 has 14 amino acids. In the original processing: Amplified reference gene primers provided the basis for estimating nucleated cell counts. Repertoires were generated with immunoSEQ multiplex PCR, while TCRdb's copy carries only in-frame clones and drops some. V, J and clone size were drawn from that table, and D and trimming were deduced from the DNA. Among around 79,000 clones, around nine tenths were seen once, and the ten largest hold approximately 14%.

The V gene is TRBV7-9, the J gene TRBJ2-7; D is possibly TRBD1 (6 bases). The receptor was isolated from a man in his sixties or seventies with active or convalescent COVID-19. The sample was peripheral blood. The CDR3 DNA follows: TGTGCCAGCAGCGCCGGAACAGGGCTCTACGAGCAGTACTTC. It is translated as CASSAGTGLYEQYF.